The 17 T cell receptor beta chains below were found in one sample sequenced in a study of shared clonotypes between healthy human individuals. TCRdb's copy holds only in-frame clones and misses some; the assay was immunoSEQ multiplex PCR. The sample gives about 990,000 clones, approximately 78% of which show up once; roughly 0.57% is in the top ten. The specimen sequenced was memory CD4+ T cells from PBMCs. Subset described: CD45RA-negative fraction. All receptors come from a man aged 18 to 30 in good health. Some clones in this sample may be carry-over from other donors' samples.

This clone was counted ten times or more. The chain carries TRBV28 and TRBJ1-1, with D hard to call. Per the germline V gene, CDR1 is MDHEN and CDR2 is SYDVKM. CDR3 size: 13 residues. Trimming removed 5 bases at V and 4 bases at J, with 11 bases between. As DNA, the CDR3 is TGTGCCAGCAGTCCATCGAGCGTCACTGAAGCTTTCTTT. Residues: CASSPSSVTEAFF. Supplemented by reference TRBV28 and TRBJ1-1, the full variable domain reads DVKVTQSSRYLVKRTGEKVFLECVQDMDHENMFWYRQDPGLGLRLIYFSYDVKMKEKGDIPEGYSVSREKKERFSLILESASTNQTSMYLCASSPSSVTEAFFGQGTRLTVV.

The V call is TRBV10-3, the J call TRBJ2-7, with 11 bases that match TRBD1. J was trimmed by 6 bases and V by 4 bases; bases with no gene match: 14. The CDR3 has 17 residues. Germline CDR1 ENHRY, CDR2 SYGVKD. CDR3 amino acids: CAISAILGGDRGFEQYF. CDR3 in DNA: TGTGCCATCAGTGCCATTCTGGGAGGGGACAGGGGGTTCGAGCAGTACTTC.

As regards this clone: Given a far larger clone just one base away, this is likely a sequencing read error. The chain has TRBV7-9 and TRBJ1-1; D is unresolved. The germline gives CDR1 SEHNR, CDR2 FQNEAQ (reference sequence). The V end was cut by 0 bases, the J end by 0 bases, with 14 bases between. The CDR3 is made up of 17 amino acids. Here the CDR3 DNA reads TGTGCCAGCAGCTTAGCCCCGACAACTGCCATGAACACTGAAGCTTTCTTT. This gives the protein CASSLAPTTAMNTEAFF.

The CDR3 spells CASSSGQGVYGYTF. In DNA form, the CDR3 reads TGTGCCAGCAGCTCCGGCCAGGGGGTCTATGGCTACACCTTC. The V call is TRBV7-8, the J call TRBJ1-2, with 7 positions matching TRBD1. The CDR3 has 14 amino acids. V lost 4 bases to trimming and J lost 4 bases; unmatched junction nucleotides: 6. Germline CDR1 and CDR2: SGHVS and FQNEAQ.

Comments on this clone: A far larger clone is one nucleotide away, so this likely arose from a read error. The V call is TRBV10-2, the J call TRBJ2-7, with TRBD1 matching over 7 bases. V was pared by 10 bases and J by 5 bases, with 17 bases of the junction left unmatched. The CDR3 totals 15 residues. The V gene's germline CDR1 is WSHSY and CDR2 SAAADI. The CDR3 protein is CATIDLSGQRNEQYF. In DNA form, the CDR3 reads TGCGCCACCATTGACTTATCGGGACAGCGGAACGAGCAGTACTTC.

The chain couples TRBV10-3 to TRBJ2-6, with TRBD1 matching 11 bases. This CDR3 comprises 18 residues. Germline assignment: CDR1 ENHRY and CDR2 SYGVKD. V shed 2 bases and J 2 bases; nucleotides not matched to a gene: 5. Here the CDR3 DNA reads TGTGCCATCAGTGAGGGGTGGACAGGGGGCGCTGGGGCCAACGTCCTGACTTTC. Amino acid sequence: CAISEGWTGGAGANVLTF.

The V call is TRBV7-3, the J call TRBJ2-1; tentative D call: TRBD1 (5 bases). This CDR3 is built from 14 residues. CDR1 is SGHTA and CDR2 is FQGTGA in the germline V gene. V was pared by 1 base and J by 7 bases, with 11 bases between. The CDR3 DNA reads TGTGCCAGCAGCTTAAGAAGGCAGGGAAATGAGCAGTTCTTC. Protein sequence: CASSLRRQGNEQFF.

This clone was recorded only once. The DNA for the CDR3 is TGTGCCAGCAGCCAAGGGTGGGGGACCACCTACAATGAGCAGTTCTTC. Its translation is CASSQGWGTTYNEQFF. V gene TRBV14 combines with J gene TRBJ2-1, with D perhaps given as TRBD1 or TRBD2 (5 bases each). This CDR3 has 16 residues. V lost 1 base and J 2 bases, leaving 12 bases between the germline ends. CDR1 is SGHDN and CDR2 is FVKESK in the germline V gene.

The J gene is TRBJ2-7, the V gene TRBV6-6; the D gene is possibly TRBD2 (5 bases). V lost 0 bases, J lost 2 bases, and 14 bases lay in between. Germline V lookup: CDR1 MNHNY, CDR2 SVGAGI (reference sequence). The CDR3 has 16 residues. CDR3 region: CASSYSRQKRAYEQYF. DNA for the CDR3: TGTGCCAGCAGTTACTCGAGGCAGAAGAGGGCCTACGAGCAGTACTTC.

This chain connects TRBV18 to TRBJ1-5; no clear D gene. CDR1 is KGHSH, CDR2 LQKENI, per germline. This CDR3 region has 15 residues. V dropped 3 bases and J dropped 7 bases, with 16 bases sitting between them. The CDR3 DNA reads TGTGCCAGCTCACCGGAGTCCCAACGTTTCCAGCCCCAGCATTTT. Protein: CASSPESQRFQPQHF.

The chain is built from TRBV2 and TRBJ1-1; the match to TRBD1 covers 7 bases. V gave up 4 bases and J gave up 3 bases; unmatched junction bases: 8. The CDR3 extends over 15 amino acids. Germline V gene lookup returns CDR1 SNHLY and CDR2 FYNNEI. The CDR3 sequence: CASSAEGAGHTEAFF. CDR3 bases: TGTGCCAGCAGTGCGGAGGGGGCTGGTCACACTGAAGCTTTCTTT. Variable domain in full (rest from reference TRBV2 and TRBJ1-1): EPEVTQTPSHQVTQMGQEVILRCVPISNHLYFYWYRQILGQKVEFLVSFYNNEISEKSEIFDDQFSVERPDGSNFTLKIRSTKLEDSAMYFCASSAEGAGHTEAFFGQGTRLTVV.

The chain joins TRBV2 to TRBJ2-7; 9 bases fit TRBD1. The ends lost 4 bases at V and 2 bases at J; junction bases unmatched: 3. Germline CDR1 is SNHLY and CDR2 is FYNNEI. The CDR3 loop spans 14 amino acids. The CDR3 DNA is TGTGCCAGCAGTGCGGGACAGGGTACCTACGAGCAGTACTTC. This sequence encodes CASSAGQGTYEQYF.

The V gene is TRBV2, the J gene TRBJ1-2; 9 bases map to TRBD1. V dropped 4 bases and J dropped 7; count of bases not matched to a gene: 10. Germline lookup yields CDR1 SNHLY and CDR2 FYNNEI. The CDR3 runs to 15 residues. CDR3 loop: CASSAIPGTGSGYTF. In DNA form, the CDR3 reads TGTGCCAGCAGTGCAATCCCCGGGACAGGGAGTGGCTACACCTTC. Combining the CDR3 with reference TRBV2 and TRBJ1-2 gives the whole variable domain EPEVTQTPSHQVTQMGQEVILRCVPISNHLYFYWYRQILGQKVEFLVSFYNNEISEKSEIFDDQFSVERPDGSNFTLKIRSTKLEDSAMYFCASSAIPGTGSGYTFGSGTRLTVV.

Written as DNA, the CDR3 is TGTGCCAGCAGCTTAGTAGTCAGCTCCTACAATGAGCAGTTCTTC. Its translation is CASSLVVSSYNEQFF. The V gene is TRBV11-2, the J gene TRBJ2-1, with D unclear. The CDR3 length is 15 residues. Germline V gene lookup returns CDR1 SGHAT and CDR2 FQNNGV. The V end was cut by 1 base, the J end by 0 bases, with 7 bases between.

Here the CDR3 DNA reads TGTGCCAGCAGCTTCGACCCCAGGGTGGATGGCTACACCTTC. Translated, it gives CASSFDPRVDGYTF. The chain links TRBV7-9 to TRBJ1-2, with D possibly TRBD1 on 5 matching bases. Germline-derived CDR1 and CDR2 are SEHNR and FQNEAQ (reference sequence). V lost 3 bases and J 6 bases, leaving 14 bases between the germline ends. The length of the CDR3 is 14 residues.

DNA for the CDR3: TGTGCCAGCAGCCACTCAGGAGGACAGGGGGCCACTAACTATGGCTACACCTTC. Translating gives CASSHSGGQGATNYGYTF. The chain carries TRBV4-2 and TRBJ1-2, with 11 bases aligning to TRBD1. Germline V gene data show CDR1 as LGHNA and CDR2 as YNFKEQ. The CDR3 extends over 18 amino acids. Trimming at V came to 3 bases and at J to 0 bases, leaving 9 bases not matched to a gene.

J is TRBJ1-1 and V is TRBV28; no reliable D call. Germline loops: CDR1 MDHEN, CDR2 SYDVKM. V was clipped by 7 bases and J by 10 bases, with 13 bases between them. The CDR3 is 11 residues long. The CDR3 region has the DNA TGTGCCAGCACCTCCTTTGCGGGAGCTTTCTTT. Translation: CASTSFAGAFF. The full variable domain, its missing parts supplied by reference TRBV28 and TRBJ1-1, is DVKVTQSSRYLVKRTGEKVFLECVQDMDHENMFWYRQDPGLGLRLIYFSYDVKMKEKGDIPEGYSVSREKKERFSLILESASTNQTSMYLCASTSFAGAFFGQGTRLTVV.